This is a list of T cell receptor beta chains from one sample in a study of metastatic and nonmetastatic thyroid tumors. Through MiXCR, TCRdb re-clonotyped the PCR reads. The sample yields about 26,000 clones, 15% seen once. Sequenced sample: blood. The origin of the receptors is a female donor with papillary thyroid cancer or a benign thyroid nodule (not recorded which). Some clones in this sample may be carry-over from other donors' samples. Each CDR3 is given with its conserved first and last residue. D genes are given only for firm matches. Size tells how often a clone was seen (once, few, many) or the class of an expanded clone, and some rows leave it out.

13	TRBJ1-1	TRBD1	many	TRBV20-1	CSADRVGNTEAFF	TGCAGTGCCGACAGGGTGGGTAACACTGAAGCTTTCTTT
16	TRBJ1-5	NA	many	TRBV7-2	CASSPVSGGGGQPQHF	TGTGCCAGCAGCCCAGTCTCTGGGGGGGGTGGGCAGCCCCAGCATTTT
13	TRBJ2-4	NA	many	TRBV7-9	CASSLVTENIQYF	TGTGCCAGCAGCTTAGTGACAGAAAACATTCAGTACTTC
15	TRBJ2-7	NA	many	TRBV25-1	CASSELTTRGNEQYF	TGTGCCAGCAGTGAATTAACTACCCGGGGGAACGAGCAGTACTTC
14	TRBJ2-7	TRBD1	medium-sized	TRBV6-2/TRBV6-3	CASRRTGMSYEQYF	TGTGCCAGCAGACGGACAGGGATGTCGTACGAGCAGTACTTC
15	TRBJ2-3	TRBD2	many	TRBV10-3	CAIRATSGLTDTQYF	TGTGCCATCAGAGCGACTAGCGGCCTCACAGATACGCAGTATTTT
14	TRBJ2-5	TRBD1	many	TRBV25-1	CASPSTGRRETQYF	TGTGCCAGCCCCTCGACAGGGCGTCGAGAGACCCAGTACTTC
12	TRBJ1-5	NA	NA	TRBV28	CASCYQRDAQHF	TGTGCCAGCTGTTACCAACGGGACGCCCAGCATTTT
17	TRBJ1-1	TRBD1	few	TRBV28	CASSNPGTGGASDEAFF	TGTGCCAGCAGCAACCCCGGGACAGGGGGCGCTTCTGATGAAGCTTTCTTT
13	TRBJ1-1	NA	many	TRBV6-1	CASSESEEIEAFF	TGTGCCAGCAGTGAATCGGAGGAAATTGAAGCTTTCTTT
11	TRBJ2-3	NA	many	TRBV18	CASSPSVTQYF	TGTGCCAGCTCACCATCGGTTACGCAGTATTTT
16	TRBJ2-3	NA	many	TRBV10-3	CAISGASGLGTDTQYF	TGTGCCATCAGTGGTGCGAGCGGGTTAGGCACAGATACGCAGTATTTT
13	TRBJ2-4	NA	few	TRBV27	CASSWGIGDIKYF	TGTGCCAGCAGTTGGGGTATCGGGGACATTAAGTACTTC
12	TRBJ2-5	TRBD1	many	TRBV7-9	CASRTGVETQYF	TGTGCCAGCAGAACAGGGGTGGAGACCCAGTACTTC
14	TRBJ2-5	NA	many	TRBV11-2	CASSLAWGQETQYF	TGTGCCAGCAGCTTAGCGTGGGGCCAAGAGACCCAGTACTTC
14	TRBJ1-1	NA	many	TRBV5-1	CASSFGSGSTEAFF	TGCGCCAGCAGCTTCGGGTCAGGGAGCACTGAAGCTTTCTTT
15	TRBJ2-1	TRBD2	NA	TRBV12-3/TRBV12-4	CASSREGLALHEQFF	TGTGCCAGCTCAAGAGAGGGACTAGCGTTACATGAGCAGTTCTTC
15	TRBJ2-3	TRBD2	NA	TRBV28	CASSPAGGTPDTQYF	TGTGCCAGCAGTCCAGCGGGAGGAACCCCAGATACGCAGTATTTT
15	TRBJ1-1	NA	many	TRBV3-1	CASSPRPIMNTEAFF	TGTGCCAGCAGCCCCCGGCCTATAATGAACACTGAAGCTTTCTTT
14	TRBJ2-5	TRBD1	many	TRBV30	CAWTQTGAWETQYF	TGTGCCTGGACCCAGACAGGGGCATGGGAGACCCAGTACTTC
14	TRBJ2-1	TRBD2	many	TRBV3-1	CASSGRVSHNEQFF	TGTGCCAGCAGCGGGAGGGTTTCCCACAATGAGCAGTTCTTC
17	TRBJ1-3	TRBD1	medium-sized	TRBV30	CAWSVQRTGGTGNTIYF	TGTGCCTGGAGTGTTCAAAGGACAGGGGGCACTGGAAACACCATATATTTT
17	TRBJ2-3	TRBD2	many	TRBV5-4	CASSLALLAGWRDTQYF	TGTGCCAGCAGCTTGGCCCTTCTAGCGGGATGGCGAGATACGCAGTATTTT
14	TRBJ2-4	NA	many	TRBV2	CASSAEGGGPLLYF	TGTGCCAGCAGCGCCGAAGGGGGGGGGCCCCTGTTGTACTTC
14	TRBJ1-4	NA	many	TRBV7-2	CASSRYSGGEKLFF	TGTGCCAGCAGTCGATATTCTGGTGGGGAAAAACTGTTTTTT
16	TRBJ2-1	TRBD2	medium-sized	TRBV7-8	CASSSPPGTRSNEQFF	TGTGCCAGCAGCTCCCCTCCCGGGACTAGAAGCAATGAGCAGTTCTTC
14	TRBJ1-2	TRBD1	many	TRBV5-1	CASSSGTGNYGYTF	TGCGCCAGCAGCTCCGGGACAGGGAACTATGGCTACACCTTC
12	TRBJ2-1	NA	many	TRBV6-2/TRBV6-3	CASSSLNNEQFF	TGTGCCAGCAGTTCCTTGAACAATGAGCAGTTCTTC
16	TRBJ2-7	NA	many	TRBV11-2	CASSLGPGRGSYEQYF	TGTGCCAGCAGCTTAGGTCCAGGGAGAGGCTCCTACGAGCAGTACTTC
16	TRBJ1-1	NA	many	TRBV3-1	CASSQGGPEGNTEAFF	TGTGCCAGCAGCCAAGGAGGGCCCGAAGGAAACACTGAAGCTTTCTTT
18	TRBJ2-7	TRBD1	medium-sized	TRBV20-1	CSAPSGGGTGTRYYEQYF	TGCAGTGCCCCGTCGGGCGGTGGGACAGGGACTCGCTACTACGAGCAGTACTTC
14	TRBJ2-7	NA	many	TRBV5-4	CASSPSRRTHEQYF	TGTGCCAGCAGTCCCAGTCGTCGTACTCACGAGCAGTACTTC
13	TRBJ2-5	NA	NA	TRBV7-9	CASRDATQETQYF	TGTGCCAGCAGGGACGCAACCCAAGAGACCCAGTACTTC
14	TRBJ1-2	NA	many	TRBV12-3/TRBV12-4	CASSPRTGAYGYTF	TGTGCCAGCAGTCCCCGGACGGGGGCCTATGGCTACACCTTC
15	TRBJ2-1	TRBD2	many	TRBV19	CASSMTGTNYNEQFF	TGTGCCAGTAGTATGACCGGGACTAACTACAATGAGCAGTTCTTC